The 10 T cell receptor beta chains given below trace back to one sample, sequenced in a study of CD8+ T cells in alopecia areata. Reverse transcribed after extraction, RNA yielded cDNA as the sequencing template. The assay was immunoSEQ multiplex PCR, and TCRdb's table has in-frame clones only and misses some. The table records approximately 130,000 clones, about 50% of them present only once. Source material: NKG2D-low CD8+ T cells sorted from blood. Receptor source: a human donor with alopecia areata.

V usage is TRBV11-2 and J usage is TRBJ1-6; unclear D gene. CDR3 size: 16 residues. Germline CDR1 is SGHAT and CDR2 is FQNNGV. V was cut by 4 bases and J by 10 bases, with 20 bases left in between. Written as DNA, the CDR3 is TGTGCCAGCAGCTACATGGGGTTGGGGAATTCCTCACCCCTCCACTTT. Translation: CASSYMGLGNSSPLHF.

This clone was seen a few times. In DNA, the CDR3 is TGTGCCAGTACGGTGGGGAATGAGCAGTTCTTC. The encoded protein is CASTVGNEQFF. V usage is TRBV19 and J usage is TRBJ2-1; D gene ambiguous. Germline values: CDR1 LNHDA, CDR2 SQIVND (reference sequence). Trimming left V 7 bases short and J 7 bases short, with 8 bases between. The CDR3 has 11 residues.

The gene calls are TRBV7-2 and TRBJ2-3; 7 bases match TRBD2. The CDR3 has 15 amino acids. V trimming: 5 bases; J trimming: 0 bases; junction bases outside the gene matches: 5. Looked up from germline, CDR1 is SGHTA and CDR2 is FQGNSA. The CDR3 coding sequence is TGTGCCAGCAGCACCGGGACTACAAGCACAGATACGCAGTATTTT. Protein sequence: CASSTGTTSTDTQYF.

V and J are TRBV11-2 and TRBJ2-2; 7 positions match TRBD1. Per germline, CDR1 SGHAT and CDR2 FQNNGV. The CDR3 covers 15 residues. The V gene end was trimmed by 5 bases and the J gene end by 1 base; junction bases not matched to a gene: 4. This CDR3 is CASSQGTVNTGELFF. In DNA form, the CDR3 reads TGTGCCAGCAGCCAAGGGACAGTGAACACCGGGGAGCTGTTTTTT.

The chain couples TRBV13 to TRBJ2-7, with 8 bases fitting TRBD1. Germline CDR1 PRHDT, CDR2 FYEKMQ (reference sequence). V was pared by 4 bases and J by 2 bases, with 4 bases of the junction left unmatched. The CDR3 runs 14 residues. CDR3 nucleotides: TGTGCCAGCAGCTACCCGGACAGGGCCTACGAGCAGTACTTC. Translated: CASSYPDRAYEQYF.

This clone was seen a few times. The chain employs TRBV29-1 and TRBJ2-4; possible D gene TRBD2, 5 bases. This CDR3 contains 14 residues. V dropped 7 bases and J dropped 6 bases, with 19 bases sitting between them. CDR1 is SQVTM, CDR2 ANQGSEA, per germline. CDR3 sequence: CSAAPSEVGNIQYF. DNA for the CDR3: TGCAGCGCCGCCCCGTCGGAGGTTGGAAACATTCAGTACTTC. The complete variable domain, with remaining parts taken from reference TRBV29-1 and TRBJ2-4, reads SAVISQKPSRDICQRGTSLTIQCQVDSQVTMMFWYRQQPGQSLTLIATANQGSEATYESGFVIDKFPISRPNLTFSTLTVSNMSPEDSSIYLCSAAPSEVGNIQYFGAGTRLSVL.

This clone has more than one count but fewer than ten. The J gene is TRBJ1-2, the V gene TRBV27; D is uncertain. V was trimmed by 3 bases and J by 2 bases, leaving 7 bases between them. Per germline, CDR1 MNHEY and CDR2 SMNVEV (reference sequence). This CDR3 is built from 13 residues. CDR3 nucleotides: TGTGCCAGCAGTTTCGGCCAGAACTATGGCTACACCTTC. This encodes CASSFGQNYGYTF.

The gene calls are TRBV11-2 and TRBJ2-5; 8 nucleotides match TRBD2. The ends lost 8 bases at V and 3 bases at J; junction bases unmatched: 17. This CDR3 has 17 residues. Germline CDR1 and CDR2: SGHAT and FQNNGV. CDR3 sequence reads: CASSGSSGRGGEETQYF. DNA of the CDR3: TGTGCCAGCTCGGGATCGAGCGGGAGAGGAGGTGAAGAGACCCAGTACTTC.

This chain joins TRBV29-1 and TRBJ1-2, with 8 bases lining up with TRBD1. The germline CDR1 and CDR2 sequences are SQVTM and ANQGSEA. Losses at the gene ends were 2 bases for V and 5 bases for J; bases not matched to a gene: 7. The CDR3 is made up of 14 amino acids. The CDR3 sequence is CSVEPQGAGYGYTF. DNA for the CDR3: TGCAGCGTTGAACCCCAGGGGGCAGGGTATGGCTACACCTTC.

CDR3 protein: CSVRTGNTYEQYF. CDR3 nucleotides: TGCAGCGTCCGGACAGGAAACACCTACGAGCAGTACTTC. The chain joins TRBV29-1 to TRBJ2-5; TRBD1 aligns across 7 bases. The DNA end is more similar to TRBJ2-7, so the J call may be wrong. CDR1 is SQVTM and CDR2 is ANQGSEA in the germline V gene. The CDR3 runs to 13 residues.